This T cell receptor beta chain was recorded in a study of early T cells in non-severe SARS-CoV-2 infection. Study overall: Unsorted whole blood bulk RNA was sequenced, with unpaired chains.

CDR3 length equals 15 residues. Trimming took off 6 bases at V and 3 bases at J, with 14 bases between the two ends. Separate cDNA molecules each had unique molecular identifiers attached to them. MiXCR, applied by TCRdb to the 5' RACE reads, yields one record per CDR3 protein. The table records roughly 26,000 distinct CDR3 sequences, 4% to 6% of them present only once. General study results and limits: Reliance on VDJdb matching favored anti-spike CD8 responses; private and CD4 specificities were missed.

This clonotype was observed a few times. What it binds is not known. The J gene is TRBJ1-4, the V gene TRBV12-3 or TRBV12-4; possible D gene TRBD1, 5 bases. This TCR came from an adult who was a healthcare worker with PCR-confirmed SARS-CoV-2 infection or an uninfected control (not recorded which). Sequencing was performed on whole blood. The CDR3 protein is CASRTAGAANEKLFF. In nucleotides, the CDR3 is TGTGCCAGCAGGACAGCCGGGGCTGCTAATGAAAAACTGTTTTTT.